Below are 18 T cell receptor beta chains sequenced from a single sample in a study of glioma-infiltrating T cells after dendritic cell vaccination. Time point noted: after dendritic cell vaccination, including at tumor progression/relapse. Dendritic cells derived from monocytes and pulsed with autologous tumor lysate formed the vaccine. Using immunoSEQ multiplex PCR, the repertoire was profiled, and TCRdb retains in-frame clones only, with some absent. This table holds about 2,600 clones, 85% found once. The source was tumor tissue, collected after dendritic cell vaccination. These receptors all stem from a human donor with glioblastoma.

This chain uses TRBV11-2 with TRBJ2-3; 10 bases are a match to TRBD2. The CDR3 runs 15 residues. Germline loops: CDR1 SGHAT, CDR2 FQNNGV. V shed 5 bases, J shed 5 bases, and the junction held 7 bases outside the gene matches. This chain's CDR3 is CASSPKREGQDTQYF. DNA of the CDR3: TGTGCCAGCAGCCCAAAGCGGGAGGGCCAAGATACGCAGTATTTT.

The CDR3 loop reads CASSVRQANTEAFF. The CDR3 bases are TGTGCCAGCAGCGTGAGACAAGCGAACACTGAAGCTTTCTTT. The genes are TRBV9 and TRBJ1-1; D ambiguous. Germline V gene lookup returns CDR1 SGDLS and CDR2 YYNGEE. With 2 bases removed from V and 1 base from J, the gap between germline ends came to 9 bases. The CDR3 contains 14 residues.

The chain has TRBV9 and TRBJ2-1; 9 bases agree with TRBD2. CDR1 SGDLS and CDR2 YYNGEE come from the germline V gene. Trimming removed 2 bases from V and 4 bases from J; junction bases left unmatched: 13. The CDR3 runs 18 residues. CDR3 DNA: TGTGCCAGCAGCGTTAGCGGGGGACCTGCTGTACGTTACAATGAGCAGTTCTTC. Its protein is CASSVSGGPAVRYNEQFF.

This chain uses TRBV7-3 with TRBJ2-3, with D hard to call. There are 13 residues in the CDR3. In germline, CDR1 is SGHTA, CDR2 FQGTGA. The V gene lost 0 bases and the J gene lost 6 bases, with 7 bases spanning the gap. The chain's CDR3 is CASSLTRVDTQYF. The DNA of the CDR3 is TGTGCCAGCAGCTTAACTAGAGTCGATACGCAGTATTTT.

J is TRBJ2-5 and V is TRBV6-5; D is unresolved. Germline V lookup: CDR1 MNHEY, CDR2 SVGAGI. The CDR3 spans 13 residues. Trimming shortened V by 0 bases and J by 5 bases, and 7 bases separated the two germline ends. CDR3 sequence: CASSYSTGETQYF. CDR3 coding DNA: TGTGCCAGCAGTTACTCGACTGGGGAGACCCAGTACTTC.

The chain employs TRBV6-4 and TRBJ2-1; tentatively, D is TRBD1 (5 bases). The CDR3 has 17 residues. V was trimmed by 3 bases and J by 7 bases, leaving 22 bases between them. Germline loops: CDR1 MRHNA, CDR2 SNTAGT. For the CDR3, the DNA is TGTGCCAGCAGTGAGCATCCCCAGGGTAGCTTTAGAAATGAGCAGTTCTTC. It encodes CASSEHPQGSFRNEQFF.

J is TRBJ2-7 and V is TRBV9, with 7 bases fitting TRBD1. This CDR3 region has 14 residues. Germline lookup yields CDR1 SGDLS and CDR2 YYNGEE. J lost 6 bases, V lost 0 bases, and 6 bases had no gene match. The CDR3 sequence: CASSVGRGLSEQYF. The CDR3 DNA reads as TGTGCCAGCAGCGTAGGAAGGGGGCTGAGCGAGCAGTACTTC. Looking up the rest from reference TRBV9 and TRBJ2-7 gives the full variable domain: DSGVTQTPKHLITATGQRVTLRCSPRSGDLSVYWYQQSLDQGLQFLIQYYNGEERAKGNILERFSAQQFPDLHSELNLSSLELGDSALYFCASSVGRGLSEQYFGPGTRLTVT.

This chain links TRBV4-3 with TRBJ2-6; TRBD1 agrees at 11 bases. The germline gives CDR1 LGHNA, CDR2 YSLEER. There are 20 residues in the CDR3. V gave up 0 bases and J gave up 0 bases; unmatched junction bases: 7. CDR3: CASSQDTPGQGVSGANVLTF. The CDR3 region has the DNA TGCGCCAGCAGCCAAGATACTCCGGGACAGGGGGTCTCTGGGGCCAACGTCCTGACTTTC.

The chain recombines TRBV19 with TRBJ2-7; 12 nucleotides align to TRBD2. The CDR3 is made up of 15 amino acids. V lost 5 bases to trimming and J lost 2 bases; unmatched junction nucleotides: 4. CDR1 LNHDA and CDR2 SQIVND come from the germline V gene (reference sequence). In DNA form, the CDR3 reads TGTGCCAGTAGTCGGACTAGCGGGATAACCTACGAGCAGTACTTC. Translating it yields CASSRTSGITYEQYF.

The rearrangement joins TRBV27 to TRBJ2-7; tentatively, D is TRBD1 (5 bases). CDR3 size: 13 residues. Germline CDR1 is MNHEY and CDR2 is SMNVEV (reference sequence). The germline V and J ends were trimmed by 5 bases and 5 bases, with 13 bases remaining between them. In DNA form, the CDR3 reads TGTGCCAGCAGTCTGACAGAGGAACACGAGCAGTACTTC. The encoded protein is CASSLTEEHEQYF.

The chain combines TRBV27 with TRBJ1-6; D may be TRBD1 (5 bases). Trimming shortened V by 5 bases and J by 7 bases, and 18 bases separated the two germline ends. Germline lookup yields CDR1 MNHEY and CDR2 SMNVEV (reference sequence). This CDR3 has 16 amino acids. The CDR3 sequence: CASSLLSRVENSPLHF. DNA of the CDR3: TGTGCCAGCAGTCTCTTATCCAGGGTGGAGAATTCACCCCTCCACTTT.

The rearrangement links TRBV7-9 to TRBJ2-7; D gene ambiguous. The germline V gene has CDR1 SEHNR and CDR2 FQNEAQ (reference sequence). With 4 bases removed from V and 6 bases from J, the gap between germline ends came to 16 bases. The CDR3 length is 14 residues. The CDR3 region has the DNA TGTGCCAGCAGCTCAGTTGCCATGTACCCCGAGCAGTACTTC. Protein: CASSSVAMYPEQYF.

In its sample, this clone was seen once. The V and J genes are TRBV5-6 and TRBJ1-1; 8 bases map to TRBD1. The CDR3 runs 14 residues. J was trimmed by 5 bases and V by 2 bases; bases with no gene match: 5. Per the germline V gene, CDR1 is SGHDT and CDR2 is YYEEEE. CDR3 sequence reads: CASSFGTGGTEAFF. Here the CDR3 DNA reads TGTGCCAGCAGCTTTGGCACAGGGGGAACTGAAGCTTTCTTT.

The gene calls are TRBV6-6 and TRBJ2-5, with 12 bases that match TRBD2. The CDR3 length is 14 residues. J was trimmed by 5 bases and V by 5 bases; bases with no gene match: 3. CDR1 MNHNY and CDR2 SVGAGI come from the germline V gene (reference sequence). The CDR3 loop reads CASSMTSGSETQYF. The CDR3 bases are TGTGCCAGCAGTATGACTAGCGGGAGCGAGACCCAGTACTTC.

V is TRBV10-3 and J is TRBJ1-1; TRBD1 agrees at 9 bases. Looked up from germline, CDR1 is ENHRY and CDR2 is SYGVKD. This CDR3 spans 16 amino acids. V lost 2 bases to trimming and J lost 3 bases; unmatched junction nucleotides: 7. CDR3 protein: CAISEGIQGADTEAFF. The CDR3 DNA sequence: TGTGCCATCAGTGAGGGGATACAGGGGGCGGACACTGAAGCTTTCTTT.

The chain has TRBV5-4 and TRBJ2-5; 9 bases line up with TRBD2. Germline assignment: CDR1 SGHNT and CDR2 YYREEE (reference sequence). This CDR3 comprises 15 residues. V lost 4 bases and J lost 5; bases outside the gene matches: 9. CDR3 in DNA: TGTGCCAGCAGCCCCGCGGGGGGGGAGCGGGAGACCCAGTACTTC. Its protein product is CASSPAGGERETQYF.

This clone has just one count. The gene calls are TRBV10-3 and TRBJ2-6; possibly TRBD1 for D (6 bases). From germline, CDR1 is ENHRY and CDR2 SYGVKD. Trimming removed 6 bases from V and 0 bases from J, with 12 bases in between. This CDR3 spans 16 amino acids. CDR3 loop: CAISPTGTSGANVLTF. The CDR3 DNA follows: TGTGCCATCAGCCCGACAGGTACCTCTGGGGCCAACGTCCTGACTTTC.

V gene TRBV5-6 combines with J gene TRBJ1-2; a weak D match, TRBD1 (5 bases). V lost 4 bases and J 8 bases, leaving 18 bases between the germline ends. Germline V CDR1 and CDR2: SGHDT, YYEEEE. The CDR3 length is 14 residues. CDR3 in amino acids: CASSGGVRGGGYTF. Written as DNA, the CDR3 is TGTGCCAGCAGCGGGGGGGTACGGGGAGGAGGCTACACCTTC.